This passage covers 9 T cell receptor beta chains from one sample sequenced in a study of a mutant IDH1 vaccine in newly diagnosed glioma. Using immunoSEQ multiplex PCR, the repertoire was profiled, and TCRdb retains in-frame clones only, with some absent. The table includes around 52,000 clones, about nine tenths detected once. The time point here: week 5, during vaccination. A 20-mer mutant IDH1 peptide at 300 ug was injected subcutaneously with topical imiquimod. No antigen has been assigned to these receptors. The material was PBMCs, obtained from a glioma patient whose treatment included an IDH1 peptide vaccine. Receptor source: a woman aged 40 to 50 with glioma.

This chain connects TRBV29-1 to TRBJ2-4, with D perhaps TRBD1 or TRBD2 (7 bases each). The CDR3 consists of 13 residues. Trimming shortened V by 6 bases and J by 6 bases, and 15 bases separated the two germline ends. Looked up from germline, CDR1 is SQVTM and CDR2 is ANQGSEA. The CDR3 sequence is CSVTGEGGNIQYF. The CDR3 DNA reads TGCAGCGTCACAGGGGAGGGGGGAAACATTCAGTACTTC. Drawing the rest from reference TRBV29-1 and TRBJ2-4, the complete variable domain is SAVISQKPSRDICQRGTSLTIQCQVDSQVTMMFWYRQQPGQSLTLIATANQGSEATYESGFVIDKFPISRPNLTFSTLTVSNMSPEDSSIYLCSVTGEGGNIQYFGAGTRLSVL.

The V and J genes are TRBV10-1 and TRBJ2-2, with 12 bases aligning to TRBD2. The CDR3 consists of 15 residues. Germline trimming cut 6 bases from V and 5 bases from J; bases unmatched to any gene: 4. Germline V gene data show CDR1 as WNHNN and CDR2 as SYGVQD (reference sequence). CDR3 in DNA: TGCGCCAGCAGATCCGGGACTAGCGGGACCGGGGAGCTGTTTTTT. Its protein product is CASRSGTSGTGELFF.

The rearrangement joins TRBV6-5 to TRBJ1-5; TRBD1 is a possible D gene (6 bases). This CDR3 has 11 residues. Trimming took 6 bases from V and 12 from J, leaving 12 bases between them. Germline CDR1 reads MNHEY; CDR2 reads SVGAGI. In DNA, the CDR3 is TGTGCCAGCAGCCAAGGGGGGCTCCAGCATTTT. This translates into CASSQGGLQHF.

This rearrangement joins TRBV6-5 to TRBJ2-2; no reliable D call. This CDR3 is 13 amino acids long. CDR1 and CDR2 (germline): MNHEY, SVGAGI. V was cut by 8 bases and J by 1 base, with 8 bases left in between. Here the CDR3 DNA reads TGTGCCAGCGCCCCCGGGAACACCGGGGAGCTGTTTTTT. Its protein is CASAPGNTGELFF.

The chain combines TRBV7-2 with TRBJ2-5, with D maybe TRBD2 (5 bases). Germline V lookup: CDR1 SGHTA, CDR2 FQGNSA. V lost 5 bases and J 7 bases, leaving 23 bases between the germline ends. The CDR3 has 16 amino acids. This CDR3 reads CASSPFPGSQLGTQYF. The CDR3 region has the DNA TGTGCCAGCAGCCCCTTTCCGGGAAGCCAATTAGGGACCCAGTACTTC. Using reference TRBV7-2 and TRBJ2-5 for the parts outside the CDR3, the full variable domain is GAGVSQSPSNKVTEKGKDVELRCDPISGHTALYWYRQSLGQGLEFLIYFQGNSAPDKSGLPSDRFSAERTGGSVSTLTIQRTQQEDSAVYLCASSPFPGSQLGTQYFGPGTRLLVL.

The gene calls are TRBV18 and TRBJ1-2, with D hard to call. The CDR3 sequence is 16 residues long. Germline loops: CDR1 KGHSH, CDR2 LQKENI. V dropped 1 base and J dropped 4 bases, with 16 bases sitting between them. CDR3 residues: CASSPQGFEFSYGYTF. The CDR3 bases are TGTGCCAGCTCACCACAGGGTTTCGAGTTCAGCTATGGCTACACCTTC.

V is TRBV7-9 and J is TRBJ1-4; the D gene is possibly TRBD1 (6 bases). This CDR3 region has 16 residues. Trimming took 3 bases from V and 2 from J, leaving 13 bases between them. Germline V gives CDR1 SEHNR, CDR2 FQNEAQ (reference sequence). The CDR3 spells CASSFFGGTTNEKLFF. Here the CDR3 DNA reads TGTGCCAGCAGCTTTTTTGGGGGCACGACTAATGAAAAACTGTTTTTT.

The V call is TRBV2, the J call TRBJ2-3; D possibly matches TRBD1 or TRBD2 (6 bases each). V lost 3 bases, J lost 2 bases, and 15 bases lay in between. CDR3 length: 16 amino acids. CDR1 and CDR2 (germline): SNHLY, FYNNEI. CDR3 DNA: TGTGCCAGCAGTGACCTAGAGGGGGGTTCCACAGATACGCAGTATTTT. It yields the protein CASSDLEGGSTDTQYF.

J is TRBJ2-5 and V is TRBV2, with D possibly matching TRBD2 (6 bases). The CDR3 sequence is 13 residues long. The V and J ends lost 10 bases and 2 bases respectively, with 14 bases between them. Germline assignment: CDR1 SNHLY and CDR2 FYNNEI. CDR3 amino acids: CATKGGRQETQYF. CDR3 DNA: TGTGCCACCAAAGGAGGGAGACAAGAGACCCAGTACTTC.